These T cell receptor beta chains were read from a single sample in a study of T cell changes during pregnancy in multiple sclerosis. TCRdb's table, derived via immunoSEQ multiplex PCR, lists solely in-frame clones and lacks some. The data hold some 100,000 clones, with around 94% observed a single time. Sample: peripheral blood, taken in the second trimester of pregnancy. These receptors all stem from a female donor with multiple sclerosis, enrolled in a pregnancy study. Both conserved end residues are part of each CDR3. A D gene is named only where the DNA matches it firmly. Rows may omit the clone size; those that give it use once, few, many or a size class.

- TRBJ2-2 - TRBV7-9 TGTGCCAGCAGCGAAATAGCCCCCGGGGAGCTGTTTTTT CASSEIAPGELFF
- TRBJ2-7 - TRBV19 TGTGCCAGTAGTCTAGGGACGGACTCTACGGGCTACGAGCAGTACTTC CASSLGTDSTGYEQYF
TRBD2 TRBJ2-5 - TRBV11-2 TGTGCCAGCAGCTTAGGGGGAGGGACTAGCGGGAGGCGTCGGGGGACCCAGTACTTC CASSLGGGTSGRRRGTQYF
- TRBJ2-5 - TRBV10-2 TGCGCCAGCAGTGCGTTGAGCCCGGAGACCCAGTACTTC CASSALSPETQYF
- TRBJ2-3 - TRBV28 TGTGCCAGCAGTTTTTGGTCCCCAGGAACGACGGGCACAGATACGCAGTATTTT CASSFWSPGTTGTDTQYF
TRBD1 TRBJ2-5 - TRBV5-4 TGTGCCAGCAGCCTCCTACCGACAGGGCAAGAGACCCAGTACTTC CASSLLPTGQETQYF
TRBD1 TRBJ2-7 - TRBV19 TGTGCCAGTAGTTCTCCGCGGGACAGGGGATACGAGCAGTACTTC CASSSPRDRGYEQYF
- TRBJ2-7 - TRBV27 TGTGCCAGCAGTTCTTGGGGGGACTTGTACTTC CASSSWGDLYF
- TRBJ1-4 - TRBV18 TGTGCCAGCTCCCGCCGGGGAGATACTAATGAAAAACTGTTTTTT CASSRRGDTNEKLFF
TRBD2 TRBJ2-6 - TRBV4-1 TGCGCCAGCAGCCCCGGGGGGTCTGGGGCCAACGTCCTGACTTTC CASSPGGSGANVLTF
TRBD1 TRBJ1-1 - TRBV27 TGTGCCAGCAGTGTACTAGTCGGGACAGCCTACGGAGGCACTGAAGCTTTCTTT CASSVLVGTAYGGTEAFF
- TRBJ2-1 - TRBV27 TGTGCCAGCAGTTATGGACAGCTGAAGACGAATGAGCAGTTCTTC CASSYGQLKTNEQFF
- TRBJ2-3 - TRBV5-6 TGTGCCAGCAGTCCGCGGGGGCGGGGGCTGAGGGATACGCAGTATTTT CASSPRGRGLRDTQYF
TRBD1 TRBJ2-7 - TRBV9 TGTGCCAGCAGCGTCGGGACAGGGGGTGTTCTCGAGCAGTACTTC CASSVGTGGVLEQYF
- TRBJ1-2 - TRBV2 TGTGCCAGCAGTGAAGGGGCCGGGGGTGGCTACACCTTC CASSEGAGGGYTF
- TRBJ1-2 - TRBV2 TGTGCCAGCAACTCCAGGGGCCGCGGCTACACCTTC CASNSRGRGYTF
- TRBJ2-7 - TRBV6-5 TGTGCCAGCAAAGCTCCGAGCTCCTACGAGCAGTACTTC CASKAPSSYEQYF
- TRBJ1-2 - TRBV6-1 TGTGCCAGCAGTGATGGGGGGATCCACCTCCTGAACTATGGCTACACCTTC CASSDGGIHLLNYGYTF
TRBD1 TRBJ1-2 few TRBV11-2 TGTGCCAGCAGCCCACAGGGGGATGGCTATGGCTACACCTTC CASSPQGDGYGYTF
TRBD2 TRBJ2-5 - TRBV28 TGTGCCAGCAGCCTACTCGGACTAGTTGGGGAGACCCAGTACTTC CASSLLGLVGETQYF
TRBD1 TRBJ2-1 once TRBV10-2 TGCGCCAGCAGTGAAACAGGGGGTTCCACCTACAATGAGCAGTTCTTC CASSETGGSTYNEQFF
- TRBJ2-2 - TRBV7-7 TGTGCCAGCAGCTTAGATCACCGGTCCGGGGAGCTGTTTTTT CASSLDHRSGELFF
- TRBJ1-1 - TRBV4-1 TGCGCCAGCAGCCAAGCTACCGGAGTGGGCACTGAAGCTTTCTTT CASSQATGVGTEAFF
TRBD2 TRBJ2-1 - TRBV10-1 TGCGCCAGCAGTGTGGGACTAGCCTACAATGAGCAGTTCTTC CASSVGLAYNEQFF
TRBD2 TRBJ2-1 - TRBV5-4 TGTGCCAGCAGCTTGTCGTGGGCGGGAGGGGTCAATGAGCAGTTCTTC CASSLSWAGGVNEQFF
- TRBJ2-2 - TRBV20-1 TGCAGTGCTCCCTACGGGGAGCTGTTTTTT CSAPYGELFF
- TRBJ1-1 - TRBV5-1 TGCGCCAGCAAGCAACCCGGGGAACGGGCTGAAGCTTTCTTT CASKQPGERAEAFF
TRBD2 TRBJ2-5 - TRBV7-6 TGTGCCAGCAGTCCTGGGGCTAGCGGGTACCAAGAGACCCAGTACTTC CASSPGASGYQETQYF
TRBD1 TRBJ1-1 once TRBV7-9 TGTGCCAGCAGCTTAACTGGAGGGACAGGGCATAACACTGAAGCTTTCTTT CASSLTGGTGHNTEAFF
- TRBJ2-2 few TRBV19 TGTGCCAGTAGTATTCAGGAGAACACCGGGGAGCTGTTTTTT CASSIQENTGELFF
TRBD2 TRBJ2-1 - TRBV7-3 TGTGCCAGCAGCTTAAGGGGTATCGGACTAGCGGGAGGGCCTAATACGGAGCAGTTCTTC CASSLRGIGLAGGPNTEQFF
- TRBJ1-3 - TRBV10-2 TGCGCCAGCAGTGTCCTCAGTAAATTCGGAAACACCATATATTTT CASSVLSKFGNTIYF